These 18 T cell receptor beta chains came from one sample sequenced in a study of blood T cells in healthy people across ages (dated by TCRdb to the mid-2010s). The library came from 5' RACE. TCRdb records Illumina HiSeq 2500 as the sequencer. A second PCR of roughly 6 to 11 cycles was run with a J-beta primer mix and a sample-barcoded 5' primer. The public reads were reprocessed in TCRdb via fastp at Q25 and MiXCR, keeping in-frame beta chains. All rows with the same CDR3 protein become a single entry with the most common DNA and genes. The sample profile shows hundreds of thousands of distinct CDR3 sequences; about 45% of them were found once. 15% to 20% of the sample is held by the ten biggest clonotypes. Sample: blood. The receptors were gathered from an elderly man in good health.

V usage is TRBV5-1 and J usage is TRBJ1-6; no clear D gene. Trimming removed 4 bases from V and 5 bases from J, with 13 bases in between. This CDR3 comprises 15 residues. The germline gives CDR1 SGHRS, CDR2 YFSETQ. CDR3 residues: CASSTGKTHNSPLHF. The CDR3, as DNA: TGCGCCAGCAGCACTGGGAAGACTCATAATTCACCCCTCCACTTT. The full variable domain, in which reference TRBV5-1 and TRBJ1-6 provide the parts outside the CDR3, is KAGVTQTPRYLIKTRGQQVTLSCSPISGHRSVSWYQQTPGQGLQFLFEYFSETQRNKGNFPGRFSGRQFSNSRSEMNVSTLELGDSALYLCASSTGKTHNSPLHFGNGTRLTVT.

This clonotype was counted between two and nine times. The V call is TRBV7-8, the J call TRBJ2-7, with D uncertain. Germline CDR1 reads SGHVS; CDR2 reads FQNEAQ. V dropped 6 bases and J dropped 4 bases, with 13 bases sitting between them. CDR3 size: 13 residues. The CDR3 sequence is CASSRHQLYEQYF. CDR3 DNA: TGTGCCAGCAGTCGACACCAGTTATACGAGCAGTACTTC.

This clonotype was recorded many times. The V call is TRBV7-2, the J call TRBJ2-3; 7 bases agree with TRBD2. V dropped 2 bases and J dropped 2; count of bases not matched to a gene: 4. CDR1 is SGHTA and CDR2 is FQGNSA in the germline V gene. This CDR3 has 15 residues. The CDR3 sequence is CASSLSGTTTDTQYF. The CDR3 nucleotides are TGTGCCAGCAGCTTATCCGGGACTACCACAGATACGCAGTATTTT.

The gene calls are TRBV2 and TRBJ1-2; D is uncertain. V was cut by 8 bases and J by 7 bases, with 17 bases left in between. The CDR3 runs 13 residues. Germline-derived CDR1 and CDR2 are SNHLY and FYNNEI. The CDR3 bases are TGTGCCAGCGGAAGAGAGGGCATCAGTGGCTACACCTTC. It translates to CASGREGISGYTF.

The gene calls are TRBV5-5 and TRBJ2-5; 16 positions match TRBD2. J lost 11 bases, V lost 3 bases, and 10 bases had no gene match. CDR1 is SGHKS, CDR2 YYEKEE, per germline (reference sequence). CDR3 length equals 16 residues. The CDR3 sequence is CASSSGTSGRVYEQYF. The CDR3 DNA is TGTGCCAGCAGCTCTGGGACTAGCGGGAGGGTCTATGAGCAGTACTTC.

This chain connects TRBV12-3 or TRBV12-4 to TRBJ1-2; 7 bases line up with TRBD1. J gave up 4 bases and V 6 bases, and 8 bases lay outside the gene matches. This CDR3 is built from 14 residues. CDR3 in amino acids: CASRAPGQTYGYTF. The CDR3 coding sequence is TGTGCCAGCAGGGCACCGGGACAGACCTATGGCTACACCTTC.

The rearrangement links TRBV10-3 to TRBJ2-7; maybe TRBD2 (6 bases). The CDR3 runs 14 residues. V was trimmed by 5 bases and J by 0 bases, leaving 11 bases between them. In germline, CDR1 is ENHRY, CDR2 SYGVKD. CDR3 nucleotide sequence: TGTGCCATCAGTACGTTGACTAGCTCCTACGAGCAGTACTTC. It yields the protein CAISTLTSSYEQYF.

The V gene is TRBV28, the J gene TRBJ2-1; perhaps D is TRBD1 or TRBD2 (5 bases each). V was cut by 5 bases and J by 0 bases, with 20 bases left in between. Germline CDR1 MDHEN, CDR2 SYDVKM. The CDR3 has 18 residues. CDR3 coding DNA: TGTGCCAGCAGTGCCACGGGACCCTCGTACAGCTCCTACAATGAGCAGTTCTTC. Its protein product is CASSATGPSYSSYNEQFF.

At least ten counts were recorded for this clonotype. The chain employs TRBV3-1 and TRBJ1-1; D is possibly TRBD1 (6 bases). V shed 3 bases and J shed 2 bases, with 7 bases lying between them. The CDR3 runs to 13 residues. Germline V gives CDR1 LGHDT, CDR2 YNNKEL (reference sequence). The CDR3 DNA sequence: TGTGCCAGCAGCCAGGGGGGCAACACTGAAGCTTTCTTT. Translating it yields CASSQGGNTEAFF. The variable domain in full, completed from reference TRBV3-1 and TRBJ1-1, reads DTAVSQTPKYLVTQMGNDKSIKCEQNLGHDTMYWYKQDSKKFLKIMFSYNNKELIINETVPNRFSPKSPDKAHLNLHINSLELGDSAVYFCASSQGGNTEAFFGQGTRLTVV.

The chain joins TRBV2 to TRBJ1-2, with D possibly TRBD1 on 5 matching bases. CDR1 SNHLY and CDR2 FYNNEI come from the germline V gene. CDR3 length: 15 amino acids. With 6 bases removed from V and 5 bases from J, the gap between germline ends came to 19 bases. This chain's CDR3 is CASRGSFRELYGYTF. CDR3 bases: TGTGCCAGCAGGGGAAGTTTCAGGGAGTTGTATGGCTACACCTTC.

The genes are TRBV24-1 and TRBJ2-3; D gene uncertain. From germline, CDR1 is KGHDR and CDR2 SFDVKD. V was pared by 7 bases and J by 0 bases, with 10 bases between. The CDR3 extends over 14 amino acids. The CDR3 spells CATRGQLSTDTQYF. For the CDR3, the DNA is TGTGCCACCAGAGGCCAGCTAAGCACAGATACGCAGTATTTT.

This rearrangement joins TRBV4-3 to TRBJ1-2, with TRBD1 matching 7 bases. This CDR3 has 15 residues. Germline V lookup: CDR1 LGHNA, CDR2 YSLEER. The junction had 2 bases not matched to a gene; V was cut back by 0 bases and J by 1 base. The CDR3 nucleotides read TGCGCCAGCAGCCAAGAGGACAGGTTTAACTATGGCTACACCTTC. Its translation: CASSQEDRFNYGYTF.

This clonotype was detected ten times or more. The chain has TRBV7-2 and TRBJ1-1; D is perhaps TRBD1 (5 bases). Germline assignment: CDR1 SGHTA and CDR2 FQGNSA. The CDR3 totals 17 residues. V was trimmed by 5 bases and J by 3 bases, leaving 22 bases between them. The CDR3 reads CASSPSFYSRADTEAFF. The DNA for the CDR3 is TGTGCCAGCAGCCCTTCTTTTTACAGCAGGGCGGACACTGAAGCTTTCTTT.

This clonotype was observed a few times. The chain links TRBV11-2 to TRBJ2-1, with 9 bases fitting TRBD2. The V segment lost 0 bases and the J segment 6 bases; nucleotides outside the gene matches: 3. The CDR3 spans 15 residues. Germline V gene data show CDR1 as SGHAT and CDR2 as FQNNGV. The CDR3 DNA reads as TGTGCCAGCAGCTTAGATAGCGGGAGTCCCAATGAGCAGTTCTTC. Translated, it gives CASSLDSGSPNEQFF.

About this clonotype: A single base separates this from a much larger clone, so it may be a read error. The rearrangement uses TRBV12-3 or TRBV12-4 and TRBJ2-3; the match to TRBD2 covers 7 bases. This CDR3 region has 13 residues. V shed 10 bases and J 2 bases; nucleotides not matched to a gene: 6. As DNA, the CDR3 is TGTGCCACCACGACTAGCAACACAGATACGCAGTATTTT. Encoded protein: CATTTSNTDTQYF.

This clonotype was counted a few times. This rearrangement joins TRBV7-9 to TRBJ2-1; 9 bases match TRBD1. The DNA end is more similar to TRBJ2-7, so the J call may be wrong. The CDR3 covers 15 residues. Germline V CDR1 and CDR2: SEHNR, FQNEAQ (reference sequence). The CDR3 is CASSLWDREYNEQYF. CDR3 nucleotides: TGTGCCAGCAGCTTATGGGACAGGGAGTACAATGAGCAGTACTTC.

This clonotype was counted a few times. This chain joins TRBV5-1 and TRBJ2-2, with 8 nucleotides matching TRBD1. The ends lost 2 bases at V and 0 bases at J; junction bases unmatched: 6. The germline V gene has CDR1 SGHRS and CDR2 YFSETQ. The length of the CDR3 is 17 residues. CDR3 bases: TGCGCCAGCAGCTTCATTGGACAGGGAGCGAACACCGGGGAGCTGTTTTTT. Protein product: CASSFIGQGANTGELFF.

As regards this clonotype: The junction shows a germline mismatch at one end, possibly a read error. This rearrangement joins TRBV7-7 to TRBJ2-5; 7 bases agree with TRBD1. Germline CDR1 and CDR2: SSHAT and FNYEAQ (reference sequence). CDR3 size: 15 residues. For the CDR3, the DNA is TGTGCTGGCAGCAGAGCCTTGACAGGGTTCGAGACCCAGTACTTT. Amino acids: CAGSRALTGFETQYF. The whole variable domain, remainder taken from reference TRBV7-7 and TRBJ2-5, is GAGVSQSPRYKVTKRGQDVTLRCDPISSHATLYWYQQALGQGPEFLTYFNYEAQPDKSGLPSDRFSAERPEGSISTLTIQRTEQRDSAMYRCAGSRALTGFETQYFGPGTRLLVL.